This T cell receptor beta chain was profiled in a study of blood T cells in healthy people across ages. Total RNA, at least 5 micrograms per sample, was extracted from PBMCs. This clonotype occurred many times. A second PCR of roughly 7 to 11 cycles used a sample-barcoded 5' primer and a J-beta primer mix. A template-switch adaptor that had 12 random nucleotides put a tag on each cDNA molecule. TCRdb reprocessed the 5' RACE reads with MiXCR, giving one entry per CDR3 protein. Among about 1,500,000 distinct CDR3 sequences listed, 28% were seen once. Germline loops: CDR1 MNHEY, CDR2 SVGAGI. With V trimmed by 6 bases and J by 1 base, 7 bases remained unmatched. The CDR3 is made up of 15 amino acids.

Sequenced sample: blood. This clonotype originated in a woman aged 25 to 39 in good health. V and J are TRBV6-5 and TRBJ2-7; 9 nucleotides line up with TRBD2. CDR3 amino acids: CASSRSLAGSYEQYF. DNA for the CDR3: TGTGCCAGCAGCCGCTCGCTAGCGGGGTCCTACGAGCAGTACTTC.